These 18 T cell receptor beta chains were sequenced from one sample in a study of cytomegalovirus exposure and HLA in healthy donors. Sequenced by immunoSEQ multiplex PCR; TCRdb stores in-frame clones only, minus some. The repertoire holds roughly 100,000 clones, with approximately 94% as singletons. Sample: PBMCs. The receptors here all came from a young woman in good health and CMV-seronegative.

V and J are TRBV23-1 and TRBJ1-2; D may be TRBD1 (5 bases). TRBV23-1 is placed among ORFs of uncertain function. Trimming took 0 bases from V and 4 from J, leaving 12 bases between them. The CDR3 loop spans 15 amino acids. CDR3 DNA: TGCGCCAGCAGTCAATCGCGGGGACGGATCTATGGCTACACCTTC. Its protein is CASSQSRGRIYGYTF.

CDR3 sequence: CASRGGQAYGYTF. The CDR3 DNA reads TGTGCCAGCAGGGGGGGGCAGGCCTATGGCTACACCTTC. J is TRBJ1-2 and V is TRBV6-1, with D possibly being TRBD1 (6 bases). The V gene lost 6 bases and the J gene lost 4 bases, with 12 bases spanning the gap. Germline V gene data show CDR1 as MNHNS and CDR2 as SASEGT. There are 13 residues in the CDR3.

V gene TRBV4-2 combines with J gene TRBJ2-1; 8 bases agree with TRBD2. With V trimmed by 0 bases and J by 4 bases, 8 bases remained unmatched. Germline V gene lookup returns CDR1 LGHNA and CDR2 YNFKEQ. This CDR3 has 17 residues. CDR3 protein: CASSQDGTGGMYNEQFF. The CDR3, as DNA: TGTGCCAGCAGCCAAGACGGGACGGGGGGGATGTACAATGAGCAGTTCTTC.

J is TRBJ2-1 and V is TRBV6-5, with D tentatively TRBD1 (6 bases). Germline values: CDR1 MNHEY, CDR2 SVGAGI. The CDR3 sequence is 15 residues long. Trimming took off 4 bases at V and 6 bases at J, with 16 bases between the two ends. Here the CDR3 DNA reads TGTGCCAGCAGTTTCGGAATAGAAGGGGGCAATGAGCAGTTCTTC. Residues: CASSFGIEGGNEQFF.

The chain has TRBV30 and TRBJ2-1; 8 positions match TRBD1. Germline lookup yields CDR1 GTSNPN and CDR2 SVGIG (reference sequence). The ends lost 0 bases at V and 7 bases at J; junction bases unmatched: 5. The length of the CDR3 is 14 residues. The CDR3 protein is CAWSVDRVGNEQFF. CDR3 nucleotide sequence: TGTGCCTGGAGTGTGGACAGGGTGGGGAATGAGCAGTTCTTC.

The rearrangement joins TRBV25-1 to TRBJ1-5; no firm D call. The CDR3 is 14 residues long. Trimming left V 5 bases short and J 0 bases short, with 8 bases between. The germline V gene has CDR1 MGHDK and CDR2 SYGVNS. As DNA, the CDR3 is TGTGCCAGCAGTATGGAGGATAGCAATCAGCCCCAGCATTTT. Translation: CASSMEDSNQPQHF.

The chain carries TRBV7-9 and TRBJ2-7; the match to TRBD1 covers 10 bases. CDR1 and CDR2 from the germline V gene are SEHNR and FQNEAQ (reference sequence). V lost 4 bases to trimming and J lost 5 bases; unmatched junction nucleotides: 5. The CDR3 extends over 14 amino acids. CDR3 region: CASSSGQGKNEQYF. The CDR3 region has the DNA TGTGCCAGCAGCTCGGGACAGGGGAAGAACGAGCAGTACTTC.

The chain links TRBV10-1 to TRBJ1-4; D may be TRBD1 (5 bases). The germline gives CDR1 WNHNN, CDR2 SYGVQD (reference sequence). The CDR3 sequence is 14 residues long. V lost 6 bases, J lost 5 bases, and 13 bases lay in between. CDR3 nucleotide sequence: TGCGCCAGCAGCGCCGGGACTAGAAATGAAAAACTGTTTTTT. This gives the protein CASSAGTRNEKLFF.

This clone has a single count. The chain recombines TRBV2 with TRBJ2-3; no definite D call. V was cut by 4 bases and J by 2 bases, with 10 bases left in between. Germline CDR1 and CDR2: SNHLY and FYNNEI. The CDR3 has 14 amino acids. CDR3: CASSVHRDTDTQYF. The CDR3, as DNA: TGTGCCAGCAGTGTTCACAGAGACACAGATACGCAGTATTTT.

The V and J genes are TRBV4-1 and TRBJ2-2, with TRBD2 matching over 14 bases. Per the germline V gene, CDR1 is MGHRA and CDR2 is YSYEKL. The junction had 8 bases not matched to a gene; V was cut back by 0 bases and J by 5 bases. This CDR3 region has 19 residues. The CDR3 DNA reads as TGCGCCAGCAGCCAAGAACCGACGACTAGCGGGAGGGGGACCGGGGAGCTGTTTTTT. Amino acids: CASSQEPTTSGRGTGELFF.

The V call is TRBV11-2, the J call TRBJ1-6, with D uncertain. The CDR3 spans 13 residues. Germline V gene sequence: CDR1 SGHAT, CDR2 FQNNGV. Deletions cut 5 bases from V and 10 bases from J, with 12 bases between. The CDR3 nucleotides read TGTGCCAGCAGCCTAAAGCCCCTCTCACCCCTCCACTTT. It encodes CASSLKPLSPLHF.

The chain recombines TRBV10-3 with TRBJ1-1, with D possibly being TRBD1 (5 bases). The CDR3 is 15 amino acids. V was cut by 0 bases and J by 9 bases, with 17 bases left in between. The V gene's germline CDR1 is ENHRY and CDR2 SYGVKD. CDR3 in amino acids: CAISESPSDSGKAFF. CDR3 DNA sequence: TGTGCCATCAGTGAGTCCCCGAGTGACAGTGGGAAAGCTTTCTTT.

V is TRBV7-2 and J is TRBJ2-1; D is possibly TRBD1 (6 bases). From germline, CDR1 is SGHTA and CDR2 FQGNSA. This CDR3 has 14 amino acids. V was shortened by 7 bases and J by 6 bases, with 16 bases between the two germline ends. CDR3 loop: CASTYPDRFNEQFF. The CDR3, as DNA: TGTGCCAGCACCTACCCGGACAGATTCAATGAGCAGTTCTTC.

This chain uses TRBV18 with TRBJ2-7; 7 bases are a match to TRBD2. Germline CDR1 and CDR2: KGHSH and LQKENI. The CDR3 is 15 amino acids. V was pared by 2 bases and J by 4 bases, with 8 bases of the junction left unmatched. This CDR3 is CASSPAAGREYEQYF. The CDR3 region has the DNA TGTGCCAGCTCACCAGCTGCGGGGAGGGAATACGAGCAGTACTTC.

The chain joins TRBV15 to TRBJ2-7; 9 nucleotides line up with TRBD2. J lost 4 bases, V lost 0 bases, and 10 bases had no gene match. CDR3 length equals 17 residues. Germline V gene data show CDR1 as LNHNV and CDR2 as YYDKDF (reference sequence). The CDR3 spells CATSRDQGRLAAYEQYF. The CDR3 bases are TGTGCCACCAGCAGAGATCAGGGGCGACTAGCGGCTTACGAGCAGTACTTC.

The chain links TRBV7-9 to TRBJ2-1, with 7 bases matching TRBD2. Losses at the gene ends were 5 bases for V and 5 bases for J; bases not matched to a gene: 3. The CDR3 is made up of 13 amino acids. Germline CDR1 is SEHNR and CDR2 is FQNEAQ (reference sequence). The CDR3 protein is CASSPGLDNEQFF. CDR3 bases: TGTGCCAGCAGCCCTGGACTAGACAATGAGCAGTTCTTC.

The V and J genes are TRBV6-5 and TRBJ1-6; 10 positions match TRBD1. In germline, CDR1 is MNHEY, CDR2 SVGAGI. The V gene end was trimmed by 4 bases and the J gene end by 10 bases; junction bases not matched to a gene: 4. The CDR3 is 14 residues long. DNA of the CDR3: TGTGCCAGCAGTTTATGGGGACAGGGGTCACCCCTCCACTTT. Translating gives CASSLWGQGSPLHF.

The chain couples TRBV5-1 to TRBJ2-7; 8 positions match TRBD1. V trimming: 0 bases; J trimming: 3 bases; junction bases outside the gene matches: 5. The CDR3 contains 15 residues. Germline V gene sequence: CDR1 SGHRS, CDR2 YFSETQ. The CDR3 DNA follows: TGCGCCAGCAGCTTGGTTTGGGACAGGAGCTACGAGCAGTACTTC. Translated, it gives CASSLVWDRSYEQYF.